This T cell receptor (beta chain) emerged from a study of blood T cells in healthy people across ages. It was ten milliliters of peripheral blood that were drawn from each donor. With respect to this clonotype: The antigen remains unidentified. A much larger clone differs from this one at a single base, so this may be a read error.

Broader study findings: Per million T cells, TCR beta diversity dropped about linearly as age rose.

The CDR3 is made up of 14 amino acids. Germline CDR1 and CDR2: MNHEY and SVGEGT. Through a sample-barcoded 5' primer and a J-beta primer mix, a second PCR was run for about 6 to 11 cycles. MiXCR was run by TCRdb on the 5' RACE reads, yielding one entry per CDR3 protein. The sample lists about 1.1 million distinct CDR3 sequences; around two fifths were seen once. This receptor was identified in a man between 18 and 29 years old in good health. The chain recombines TRBV6-2 or TRBV6-3 with TRBJ2-5; tentative D call: TRBD1 (6 bases). The DNA end favors TRBJ2-1, so the J call may be wrong. The specimen was blood. The CDR3 DNA reads as TGTGCCAGCAGTCCCGGGACACAACAAGAGACCCAGTTCTTC. Amino acids: CASSPGTQQETQFF.